This TCR beta chain was retrieved from a study of control samples from healthy donors and cancer patients. Measured with immunoSEQ multiplex PCR; TCRdb has only the in-frame clones, and not every one. The repertoire holds about 98,000 clones, with almost 85% as singletons. Trimming removed 1 base at V and 3 bases at J, with 3 bases between. Germline V gives CDR1 LGHDT, CDR2 YNNKEL (reference sequence). The CDR3 sequence is 12 residues long. The chain joins TRBV3-1 (or the pseudogene TRBV3-2) to TRBJ1-1; no firm D call. The clonotype was recovered from a man aged 60 to 75 in good health. Material for sequencing was blood. The CDR3 DNA sequence: TGTGCCAGCAGCCAAGGACACACTGAAGCTTTCTTT. It codes for CASSQGHTEAFF.